The 8 T cell receptor beta chains in this list originate from one sample, sequenced in a study of T cells after yellow fever vaccination. MiXCR, applied by TCRdb to the 5' RACE reads, yields one record per CDR3 protein. The table has about 170,000 distinct CDR3 sequences, 9.5% to 11% seen once; the top ten hold approximately 34%. Sequencing was performed on CD8+ T cells sorted from PBMCs, taken 15 days after the yellow fever booster vaccination. These receptors were obtained from a man in his late teens or twenties who received the YFV17D yellow fever vaccine.

This clonotype came up many times. The gene calls are TRBV18 and TRBJ2-5; 7 bases map to TRBD1. V shed 0 bases, J shed 5 bases, and the junction held 18 bases outside the gene matches. The CDR3 spans 19 residues. Germline V CDR1 and CDR2: KGHSH, LQKENI. CDR3 DNA sequence: TGTGCCAGCTCACCACCCGGGGTAGGGGGCGCCCCCGAGGAGGAGACCCAGTACTTC. Translation gives CASSPPGVGGAPEEETQYF.

This clonotype was seen repeatedly, ten times or more. The CDR3 coding sequence is TGCGCCAGCAGCCTGGGACGAAGCTCCTATAATTCACCCCTCCACTTT. The encoded protein is CASSLGRSSYNSPLHF. This chain joins TRBV4-3 and TRBJ1-6, with D possibly TRBD1 on 5 matching bases. The CDR3 loop spans 16 amino acids. V lost 4 bases and J lost 0, with 10 bases in between. The germline gives CDR1 LGHNA, CDR2 YSLEER.

This clonotype has at least ten counts. This chain connects TRBV4-3 to TRBJ2-1; possible D gene TRBD1, 6 bases. This CDR3 is 16 amino acids long. Trimming removed 1 base at V and 7 bases at J, with 17 bases between. Germline V gives CDR1 LGHNA, CDR2 YSLEER. Here the CDR3 DNA reads TGCGCCAGCAGCCAAGGTACAGGGCCCACCGGGAATGAGCAGTTCTTC. Residues: CASSQGTGPTGNEQFF.

This clonotype was seen a handful of times. V usage is TRBV6-5 and J usage is TRBJ1-1; 7 nucleotides line up with TRBD1. J gave up 1 base and V 0 bases, and 8 bases lay outside the gene matches. Germline V gene lookup returns CDR1 MNHEY and CDR2 SVGAGI. This CDR3 is 17 amino acids long. CDR3 coding DNA: TGTGCCAGCAGTTACTCGCCGGCAGGGGGGGGGAACACTGAAGCTTTCTTT. Translation gives CASSYSPAGGGNTEAFF.

This clonotype occurred a few times. The chain carries TRBV4-1 and TRBJ2-3; D gene unclear. The germline V gene has CDR1 MGHRA and CDR2 YSYEKL. This CDR3 is built from 13 residues. The V gene lost 1 base and the J gene lost 2 bases, with 4 bases spanning the gap. The CDR3 DNA reads as TGCGCCAGCAGCCAAGGCGCCACAGATACGCAGTATTTT. This gives the protein CASSQGATDTQYF.

This clonotype was seen only a few times. The rearrangement uses TRBV11-2 and TRBJ2-5; 9 nucleotides match TRBD2. Per the germline V gene, CDR1 is SGHAT and CDR2 is FQNNGV. The ends lost 5 bases at V and 5 bases at J; junction bases unmatched: 6. The length of the CDR3 is 14 residues. The CDR3 region has the DNA TGTGCCAGCAGCACCATCGGACTAGCGGAGACCCAGTACTTC. Protein product: CASSTIGLAETQYF. Variable domain in full (rest from reference TRBV11-2 and TRBJ2-5): EAGVAQSPRYKIIEKRQSVAFWCNPISGHATLYWYQQILGQGPKLLIQFQNNGVVDDSQLPKDRFSAERLKGVDSTLKIQPAKLEDSAVYLCASSTIGLAETQYFGPGTRLLVL.

This clonotype was found many times. The chain has TRBV5-1 and TRBJ2-5, with TRBD1 matching over 7 bases. Germline CDR1 and CDR2: SGHRS and YFSETQ. J gave up 5 bases and V 2 bases, and 3 bases lay outside the gene matches. There are 13 residues in the CDR3. The CDR3 bases are TGCGCCAGCAGCTTCATAGGGGGCGAGACCCAGTACTTC. Protein: CASSFIGGETQYF.

In this sample, this clonotype turned up a few times. The chain joins TRBV14 to TRBJ1-2; the D is unclear. CDR3 length: 12 residues. The V end lost 0 bases, the J end lost 6 bases, and 5 bases lay between the germline ends. Germline V lookup: CDR1 SGHDN, CDR2 FVKESK. The CDR3 nucleotides read TGTGCCAGCAGCCAAGACGGGCATGGCTACACCTTC. It codes for CASSQDGHGYTF.